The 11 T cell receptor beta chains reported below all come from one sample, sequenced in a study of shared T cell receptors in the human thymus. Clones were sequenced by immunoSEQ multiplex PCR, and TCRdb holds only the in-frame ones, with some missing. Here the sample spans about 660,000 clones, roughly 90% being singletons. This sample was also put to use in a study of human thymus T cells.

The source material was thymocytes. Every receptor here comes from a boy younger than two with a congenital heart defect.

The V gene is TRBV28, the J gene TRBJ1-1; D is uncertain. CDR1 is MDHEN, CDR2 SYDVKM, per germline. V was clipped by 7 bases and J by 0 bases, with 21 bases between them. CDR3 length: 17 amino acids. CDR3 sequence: CASTLPLAGYMNTEAFF. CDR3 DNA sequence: TGTGCCAGCACCCTCCCCCTGGCAGGATACATGAACACTGAAGCTTTCTTT. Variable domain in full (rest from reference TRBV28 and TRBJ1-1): DVKVTQSSRYLVKRTGEKVFLECVQDMDHENMFWYRQDPGLGLRLIYFSYDVKMKEKGDIPEGYSVSREKKERFSLILESASTNQTSMYLCASTLPLAGYMNTEAFFGQGTRLTVV.

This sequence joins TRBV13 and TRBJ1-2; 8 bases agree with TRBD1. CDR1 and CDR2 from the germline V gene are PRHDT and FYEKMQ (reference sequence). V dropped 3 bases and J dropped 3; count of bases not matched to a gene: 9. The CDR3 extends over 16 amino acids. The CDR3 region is CASSLRPQGADYGYTF. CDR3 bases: TGTGCCAGCAGCTTGCGGCCCCAGGGGGCGGACTATGGCTACACCTTC.

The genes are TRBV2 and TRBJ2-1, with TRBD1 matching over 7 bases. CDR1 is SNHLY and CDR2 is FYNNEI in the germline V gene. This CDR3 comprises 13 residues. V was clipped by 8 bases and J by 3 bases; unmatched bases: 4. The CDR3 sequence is CASVTGFYNEQFF. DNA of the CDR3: TGTGCCAGCGTGACAGGGTTCTACAATGAGCAGTTCTTC.

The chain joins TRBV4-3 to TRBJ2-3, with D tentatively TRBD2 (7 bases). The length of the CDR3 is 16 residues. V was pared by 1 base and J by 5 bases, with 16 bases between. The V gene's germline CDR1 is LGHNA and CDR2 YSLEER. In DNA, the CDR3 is TGCGCCAGCAGCCAAGGGGGGCGGGAGATGCAAGATACGCAGTATTTT. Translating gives CASSQGGREMQDTQYF.

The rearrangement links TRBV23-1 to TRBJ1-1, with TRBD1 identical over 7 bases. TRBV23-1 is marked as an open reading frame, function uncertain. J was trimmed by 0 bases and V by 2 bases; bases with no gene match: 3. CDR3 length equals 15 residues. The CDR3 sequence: CASSQGDSLNTEAFF. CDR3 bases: TGCGCCAGCAGTCAAGGGGACAGTTTGAACACTGAAGCTTTCTTT.

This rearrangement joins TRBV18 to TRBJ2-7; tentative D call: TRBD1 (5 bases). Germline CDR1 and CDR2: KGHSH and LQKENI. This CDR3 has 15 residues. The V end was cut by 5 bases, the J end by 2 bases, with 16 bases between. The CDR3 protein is CASSTRVSFTYEQYF. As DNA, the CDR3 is TGTGCCAGCTCAACCAGGGTCTCGTTTACCTACGAGCAGTACTTC.

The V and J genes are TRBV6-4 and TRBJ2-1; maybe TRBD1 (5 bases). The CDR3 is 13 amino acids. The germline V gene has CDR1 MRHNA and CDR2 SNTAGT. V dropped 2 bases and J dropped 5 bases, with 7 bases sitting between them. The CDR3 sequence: CASSDGRDNEQFF. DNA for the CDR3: TGTGCCAGCAGTGACGGCAGGGACAATGAGCAGTTCTTC.

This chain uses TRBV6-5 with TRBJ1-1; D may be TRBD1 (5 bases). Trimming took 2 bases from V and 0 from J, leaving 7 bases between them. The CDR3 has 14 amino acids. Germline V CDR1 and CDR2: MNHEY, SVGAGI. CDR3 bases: TGTGCCAGCAGTTACCGGGGGGTGAACACTGAAGCTTTCTTT. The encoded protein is CASSYRGVNTEAFF.

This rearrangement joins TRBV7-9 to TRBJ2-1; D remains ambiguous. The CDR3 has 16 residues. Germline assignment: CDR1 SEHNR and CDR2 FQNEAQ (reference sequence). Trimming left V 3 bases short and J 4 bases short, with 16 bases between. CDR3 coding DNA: TGTGCCAGCAGCTTCCACACTACCCCCCCTTACAATGAGCAGTTCTTC. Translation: CASSFHTTPPYNEQFF. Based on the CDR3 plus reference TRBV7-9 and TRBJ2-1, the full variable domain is DTGVSQNPRHKITKRGQNVTFRCDPISEHNRLYWYRQTLGQGPEFLTYFQNEAQLEKSRLLSDRFSAERPKGSFSTLEIQRTEQGDSAMYLCASSFHTTPPYNEQFFGPGTRLTVL.

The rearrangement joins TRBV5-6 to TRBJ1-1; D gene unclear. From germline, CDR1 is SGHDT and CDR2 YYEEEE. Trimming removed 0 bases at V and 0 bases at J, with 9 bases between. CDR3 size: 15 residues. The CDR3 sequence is CASSLGLGLNTEAFF. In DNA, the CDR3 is TGTGCCAGCAGCTTGGGGCTAGGCCTGAACACTGAAGCTTTCTTT.

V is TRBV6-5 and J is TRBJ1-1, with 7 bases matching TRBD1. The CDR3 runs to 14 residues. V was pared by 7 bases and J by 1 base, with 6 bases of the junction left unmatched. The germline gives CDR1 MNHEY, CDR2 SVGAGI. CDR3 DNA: TGTGCCAGCAAGGCCGGACAGGCGAACACTGAAGCTTTCTTT. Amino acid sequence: CASKAGQANTEAFF.